This T cell receptor (beta chain) was captured by sequencing in a study of response to subunit inactivated influenza vaccine. This CDR3 is built from 18 residues. In germline, CDR1 is SGDLS, CDR2 YYNGEE. The germline V and J ends were trimmed by 3 bases and 0 bases, with 18 bases remaining between them. TCRdb re-called the RT-PCR reads with MiXCR, one entry per CDR3 protein. This repertoire shows about 700,000 distinct CDR3 sequences, about 15% found once; its top ten account for 5.5% to 8%. The clonotype originates from a man between 50 and 59 years old who received an inactivated influenza vaccine. Here the sequenced sample was PBMCs from blood, taken 14 to 15 days before vaccination. The chain combines TRBV9 with TRBJ2-2, with D hard to call. CDR3 loop: CASSGSPWAATNTGELFF. The CDR3 bases are TGTGCCAGCAGCGGATCCCCCTGGGCGGCAACGAACACCGGGGAGCTGTTTTTT.